Listed below are T cell receptor beta chains from one sample, sequenced in a study of CD8 T cells in Susac syndrome. TCRdb re-called the immunoSEQ multiplex PCR reads with MiXCR, one entry per CDR3 protein. The sample shows 180,000 or so distinct CDR3 sequences, approximately 96% of them seen only once. Source material: CD4+ T cells from PBMCs. The receptors come from a human donor with multiple sclerosis. Each CDR3 is given with its conserved first and last residue. A D gene is named only where the DNA matches it firmly. A row's size may be missing; if present it is once, few, many or a size class.

J gene,D gene,clone size,V gene,CDR3 DNA,CDR3 protein
TRBJ1-1,NA,NA,TRBV29-1,TGCAGCGTTTTCCTTGGGGCTGTTGGGACTGAAGCTTTCTTT,CSVFLGAVGTEAFF
TRBJ1-1,NA,NA,TRBV29-1,TGCAGCGTAGCCACCAAGGTGACCCTAATGAACACTGAAGCTTTCTTT,CSVATKVTLMNTEAFF
TRBJ1-1,NA,NA,TRBV29-1,TGCAGCGCCACAACGACGATGAACACTGAAGCTTTCTTT,CSATTTMNTEAFF
TRBJ1-4,NA,NA,TRBV29-1,TGCAGCGTTGAAACGGGGATCGGAACTAATGAAAAACTGTTTTTT,CSVETGIGTNEKLFF
TRBJ2-5,TRBD2,NA,TRBV20-1,TGCAGTGCCCCCGGACTAGCGGGGAAAGAGACCCAGTACTTC,CSAPGLAGKETQYF
TRBJ1-4,NA,NA,TRBV29-1,TGCAGCGTTGGAGACAGCTTGAAACTGTTTTTT,CSVGDSLKLFF
TRBJ2-3,TRBD2,NA,TRBV4-2,TGTGCCAGCAGCCAAGTATCTAGCGGGGGTGGGTCAGATACGCAGTATTTT,CASSQVSSGGGSDTQYF
TRBJ1-1,NA,NA,TRBV29-1,TGCAGCGGGAAGGGCAGAGTAGACACTGAAGCTTTCTTT,CSGKGRVDTEAFF
TRBJ2-7,NA,few,TRBV9,TGTGCCAGCAGCGTGGTGGGTTCATCCTACGAGCAGTACTTC,CASSVVGSSYEQYF
TRBJ2-2,TRBD2,NA,TRBV28,TGTGCCAGCTTTGGCCGGGGGGGTCCGGGCACCGGGGAGCTGTTTTTT,CASFGRGGPGTGELFF
TRBJ1-5,TRBD1,NA,TRBV2,TGTGCCAGCAGAGAGGACAGGGATCAGCCCCAGCATTTT,CASREDRDQPQHF
TRBJ2-6,NA,NA,TRBV28,TGTGCCAGCAGTTGGCGCTCTGGGGCCAACGTCCTGACTTTC,CASSWRSGANVLTF
TRBJ1-2,TRBD1,NA,TRBV7-9,TGTGCCAGCAGCTCCCTCAGGGGGCGCGGTGACTATGGCTACACCTTC,CASSSLRGRGDYGYTF
TRBJ2-5,TRBD1,once,TRBV9,TGTGCCAGCAGCGCCGCCCACAGGGGGCTAGAGACCCAGTACTTC,CASSAAHRGLETQYF
TRBJ2-7,TRBD1,NA,TRBV11-2,TGTGCCAGCAGCCCAATTAGCCGGGACAGGGCGTCCTACGAGCAGTACTTC,CASSPISRDRASYEQYF
TRBJ1-2,NA,NA,TRBV5-4,TGTGCCAGCCGCCCGTCGGGGGCTCCTGGCTATGGCTACACCTTC,CASRPSGAPGYGYTF
TRBJ2-5,TRBD2,NA,TRBV30,TGTGCCTCGTCAGTCGGGACTAGCGGTGGGGAGACCCAGTACTTC,CASSVGTSGGETQYF
TRBJ2-1,NA,NA,TRBV15,TGTGCCACCAGCAGAGATGCCCTAGGCGGGGTCCCTTACAATGAGCAGTTCTTC,CATSRDALGGVPYNEQFF
TRBJ1-1,NA,NA,TRBV3-1,TGTGCCAGCAGCCCTCGGGGGGGCGCTCAGTCTTTCTTT,CASSPRGGAQSFF
TRBJ1-5,NA,few,TRBV30,TGTGCCTGGGCCGGGTGGGGCAATCAGCCCCAGCATTTT,CAWAGWGNQPQHF
TRBJ1-2,NA,few,TRBV25-1,TGTGCCAGCAGTGAATACGGTGGCTACACCTTC,CASSEYGGYTF
TRBJ2-7,NA,NA,TRBV3-1,TGTGCCAGCAGCCAAGCGTCGATGGTCCCGGCCTACGAGCAGTACTTC,CASSQASMVPAYEQYF
TRBJ2-3,NA,NA,TRBV2,TGTGCCAGCAGTATCCGCGCGCCAGATACGCAGTATTTT,CASSIRAPDTQYF
TRBJ2-7,NA,NA,TRBV7-8,TGTGCCAGCAGATCGACAGCCTTGCAGTACTTC,CASRSTALQYF
TRBJ2-7,NA,NA,TRBV4-3,TGCGCCAGCAGCCAAGGTGCGCCGGGGGCCGAGCAGTACTTC,CASSQGAPGAEQYF
TRBJ2-5,TRBD1,NA,TRBV5-1,TGCGCCAGCAGCTTGGTCCCCGGGCCGGGACAGGGAGAAAAAGAGACCCAGTACTTC,CASSLVPGPGQGEKETQYF
TRBJ1-6,TRBD1,NA,TRBV4-1,TGCGCCAGCAGCCTCTTTCCTTCAGGGGGAGATTCACCCCTCCACTTT,CASSLFPSGGDSPLHF
TRBJ2-1,TRBD2,NA,TRBV28,TGTGCCAGCAGCCCCTCGGGGGGGGTGGCCCCCTACAATGAGCAGTTCTTC,CASSPSGGVAPYNEQFF
TRBJ2-5,TRBD1,NA,TRBV3-1,TGTGCCAGCAGCCAAGGAGGGACAGGGGGCGTGGAGACCCAGTACTTC,CASSQGGTGGVETQYF
TRBJ2-5,NA,NA,TRBV19,TGTGCCAGTAGTGTTAGTAAAGGGGCAGGGGAGACCCAGTACTTC,CASSVSKGAGETQYF
TRBJ2-5,NA,NA,TRBV20-1,TGCAGTGCTAAAGGGGACTTGCGATCTCAAGAGACCCAGTACTTC,CSAKGDLRSQETQYF
TRBJ1-1,NA,few,TRBV20-1,TGCAGTGCTCCATTATGGGACACTGAAGCTTTTTTT,CSAPLWDTEAFF
TRBJ2-5,NA,once,TRBV9,TGTGCCAGCAGCCTTAGGGGTGAGGAGGGAGAGACCCAGTACTTC,CASSLRGEEGETQYF
TRBJ2-5,NA,NA,TRBV6-1,TGTGCCAGCTCTGGACAGTACCAAGAGACCCAGTACTTC,CASSGQYQETQYF
TRBJ2-5,TRBD1,NA,TRBV7-8,TGTGCCAGCAGCTTAGTCGGACAGGGGGTCGAGACCCAGTACTTC,CASSLVGQGVETQYF
TRBJ2-1,NA,NA,TRBV30,TGTGCCTGGAGTGCAGACAGGACCACGATAAAAGGGCAGTTCTTC,CAWSADRTTIKGQFF
TRBJ2-7,TRBD1,NA,TRBV7-9,TGTGCCAGCAGCTTGGGACAGGGCAATAACCACGAGCAGTACTTC,CASSLGQGNNHEQYF
TRBJ2-4,NA,NA,TRBV20-1,TGCAGTGCTAGTTTGGTCGGGACAGCCAAAAACATTCAGTACTTC,CSASLVGTAKNIQYF
TRBJ2-5,TRBD2,NA,TRBV20-1,TGCAGCAAATCGGGAGGCTTACAAGAGACCCAGTACTTC,CSKSGGLQETQYF
TRBJ2-3,TRBD2,NA,TRBV20-1,TGCAGTGCTTGGATTCTAGCGGGGTCGGATACGCAGTATTTT,CSAWILAGSDTQYF
TRBJ2-2,NA,once,TRBV4-1,TGCGCCAGCAGCCGCCTAGAGACCGGGGAGCTGTTTTTT,CASSRLETGELFF
TRBJ2-7,NA,NA,TRBV12-3/TRBV12-4,TGTGCCAGCAGTTTGTGGGGCGGCCACGAGCAGTACTTC,CASSLWGGHEQYF
TRBJ1-5,TRBD1,NA,TRBV20-1,TGCAGTGCTCCCGGACAGGGTGGACAGCCCCAGCATTTT,CSAPGQGGQPQHF
TRBJ2-3,TRBD2,NA,TRBV29-1,TGCAGCACCCGGACTAGCTCAGATACGCAGTATTTT,CSTRTSSDTQYF
TRBJ2-2,NA,NA,TRBV3-1,TGTGCCAGCAGCCCAGGAAGGGGCGGAGGAGTCGGGGAGCTGTTTTTT,CASSPGRGGGVGELFF
TRBJ2-3,NA,NA,TRBV7-8,TGTGCCAGCAGCTTACAGGGGATAGGCACAGATACGCAGTATTTT,CASSLQGIGTDTQYF
TRBJ2-1,NA,NA,TRBV5-1,TGCGCCAGCAGCCCGGGGGAGGGGGCTTACAATGAGCAGTTCTTC,CASSPGEGAYNEQFF
TRBJ2-3,TRBD2,NA,TRBV30,TGTGCCTGGAGTGTACGGCCTAGCGGGGGAGATACGCAGTATTTT,CAWSVRPSGGDTQYF
TRBJ1-1,TRBD1,once,TRBV30,TGTGCCTGGAGAGGACAGGGTGTGCGAGCTTTCTTT,CAWRGQGVRAFF
TRBJ1-1,NA,NA,TRBV4-2,TGTGCCAGCAGCCAAGATCTAGGGGACACTGAAGCTTTCTTT,CASSQDLGDTEAFF
TRBJ2-3,NA,NA,TRBV5-1,TGCGCCAGCAGGACGGAACCTAGCACAGATACGCAGTATTTT,CASRTEPSTDTQYF
TRBJ1-2,NA,once,TRBV20-1,TGCAGTGCTAATTCGGGGTATGGCTACACCTTC,CSANSGYGYTF
TRBJ2-3,NA,NA,TRBV5-6,TGTGCCAGCAGCTCCGGGGGCTCAGATACGCAGTATTTT,CASSSGGSDTQYF